This TCR beta chain came from a study of blood T cell repertoires in COVID-19. Germline V lookup: CDR1 SGHNT, CDR2 YYREEE (reference sequence). This CDR3 is 15 amino acids long. J lost 0 bases, V lost 0 bases, and 3 bases had no gene match. Clones were read by immunoSEQ multiplex PCR, and TCRdb kept only the in-frame ones, dropping some. The repertoire holds about 130,000 clones, with approximately 90% as singletons. The sequenced sample was peripheral blood. This chain joins TRBV5-4 and TRBJ2-7, with 7 bases matching TRBD2. The source is a man over 45 with COVID-19, enrolled during active disease. The CDR3 region has the DNA TGTGCCAGCAGCTTGGCCAGCGGGGCCTCCTACGAGCAGTACTTC. It is translated as CASSLASGASYEQYF.